Presented here are 21 T cell receptor beta chains from one specimen sequenced in a study of blood T cell repertoires in COVID-19. The data were produced by immunoSEQ multiplex PCR, yet TCRdb's version contains in-frame clones alone and is incomplete. The sample has about 130,000 clones, 70% to 85% seen once; the top ten hold 9.5% to 12%. Sequencing input: peripheral blood. Receptor source: a man between 60 and 75 years old who had recovered from COVID-19.

The gene calls are TRBV5-1 and TRBJ1-4, with 11 bases identical to TRBD1. CDR3 length: 16 residues. The V segment lost 4 bases and the J segment 5 bases; nucleotides outside the gene matches: 7. Germline assignment: CDR1 SGHRS and CDR2 YFSETQ. Written as DNA, the CDR3 is TGCGCCAGCAGCCCTACCGGGACAGGGGGGAATGAAAAACTGTTTTTT. Translation: CASSPTGTGGNEKLFF.

The table lists this clone with a count of one. The CDR3 loop is CASSLVAGASSYNSPLHF. In DNA, the CDR3 is TGTGCCAGCAGCTTGGTGGCAGGGGCTAGCTCCTATAATTCACCCCTCCACTTT. V gene TRBV7-2 combines with J gene TRBJ1-6, with a weak D call TRBD1 (6 bases). V was trimmed by 3 bases and J by 0 bases, leaving 15 bases between them. The CDR3 is 18 amino acids. Germline V gene data show CDR1 as SGHTA and CDR2 as FQGNSA.

This chain uses TRBV10-3 with TRBJ1-2, with 9 bases that match TRBD1. Germline V gives CDR1 ENHRY, CDR2 SYGVKD. This CDR3 contains 13 residues. With V trimmed by 11 bases and J by 1 base, 5 bases remained unmatched. The CDR3 is CAAGTGLNYGYTF. In DNA, the CDR3 is TGTGCCGCCGGGACAGGGCTTAACTATGGCTACACCTTC.

The CDR3 sequence: CATSRGRGGVYEQYF. The CDR3 region has the DNA TGTGCCACCAGCAGAGGACGGGGGGGAGTTTACGAGCAGTACTTC. The chain combines TRBV15 with TRBJ2-7, with 8 bases aligning to TRBD2. The germline V gene encodes CDR1 LNHNV and CDR2 YYDKDF (reference sequence). Losses at the gene ends were 1 base for V and 4 bases for J; bases not matched to a gene: 6. The CDR3 is 15 residues long.

The chain links TRBV7-8 to TRBJ2-7; 11 nucleotides agree with TRBD2. The germline gives CDR1 SGHVS, CDR2 FQNEAQ. V was pared by 1 base and J by 0 bases, with 5 bases of the junction left unmatched. This CDR3 has 17 residues. Written as DNA, the CDR3 is TGTGCCAGCAGCTTAGTTGGGACTAGCGGTCTCTCCTACGAGCAGTACTTC. It translates to CASSLVGTSGLSYEQYF.

The CDR3 loop reads CASGGLAGKSHEQFF. The CDR3 nucleotides read TGTGCCAGTGGGGGACTAGCGGGGAAGAGCCATGAGCAGTTCTTC. The V and J genes are TRBV19 and TRBJ2-1; TRBD2 matches 13 bases. Germline trimming cut 8 bases from V and 8 bases from J; bases unmatched to any gene: 9. The CDR3 sequence is 15 residues long. Germline-derived CDR1 and CDR2 are LNHDA and SQIVND (reference sequence).

This clone was counted a single time. The chain couples TRBV7-2 to TRBJ2-7; 9 positions match TRBD1. The J segment lost 3 bases and the V segment lost 2 bases, leaving 2 bases of the junction unmatched. The length of the CDR3 is 14 residues. The germline V gene has CDR1 SGHTA and CDR2 FQGNSA. The chain's CDR3 is CASSLTGGSYEQYF. CDR3 DNA: TGTGCCAGCAGCTTAACAGGGGGCAGCTACGAGCAGTACTTC.

The chain recombines TRBV4-3 with TRBJ2-3; 8 bases are a match to TRBD1. In germline, CDR1 is LGHNA, CDR2 YSLEER. The ends lost 4 bases at V and 4 bases at J; junction bases unmatched: 13. This CDR3 contains 17 residues. The CDR3 protein is CASSRKRGTGGADTQYF. DNA for the CDR3: TGCGCCAGCAGCCGGAAAAGGGGGACAGGCGGGGCAGATACGCAGTATTTT.

V is TRBV6-5 and J is TRBJ1-5; D gene ambiguous. The CDR3 has 12 amino acids. V gave up 6 bases and J gave up 5 bases, with 8 bases separating them. The germline V gene has CDR1 MNHEY and CDR2 SVGAGI. As DNA, the CDR3 is TGTGCCAGCAGAGCCCTCGATCAGCCCCAGCATTTT. It translates to CASRALDQPQHF.

CDR3 residues: CASSYSGTSGTNISYEQYF. CDR3 coding DNA: TGTGCCAGCAGTTACTCCGGGACTAGCGGGACTAATATCTCCTACGAGCAGTACTTC. The chain joins TRBV6-7 to TRBJ2-7, with 13 nucleotides matching TRBD2. Being an ORF, TRBV6-7 has a function that is uncertain. V shed 0 bases, J shed 0 bases, and the junction held 8 bases outside the gene matches. The CDR3 totals 19 residues.

The chain has TRBV18 and TRBJ2-7, with 12 bases matching TRBD2. The germline CDR1 and CDR2 sequences are KGHSH and LQKENI. V dropped 4 bases and J dropped 4; count of bases not matched to a gene: 11. There are 17 residues in the CDR3. CDR3 amino acids: CASSHPLTSGRLYEQYF. In nucleotides, the CDR3 is TGTGCCAGCTCACACCCGCTTACTAGCGGGAGGCTTTACGAGCAGTACTTC.

V is TRBV7-2 and J is TRBJ1-1; TRBD1 matches at 9 bases. With 3 bases clipped from V and 4 bases from J, the junction kept 6 bases outside the gene matches. Germline CDR1 SGHTA, CDR2 FQGNSA. This CDR3 has 15 residues. The CDR3 region is CASSFSGTGSTEAFF. CDR3 nucleotide sequence: TGTGCCAGCAGCTTTTCCGGGACAGGGTCCACTGAAGCTTTCTTT.

The chain links TRBV7-2 to TRBJ1-2; TRBD1 aligns across 9 bases. The V and J ends lost 5 bases and 12 bases, in that order; junction bases with no gene match: 16. Germline values: CDR1 SGHTA, CDR2 FQGNSA. The CDR3 consists of 15 residues. CDR3: CASSPTRGQGIGNTF. CDR3 DNA sequence: TGTGCCAGCAGCCCAACCCGGGGACAGGGAATAGGGAACACCTTC.

The J gene is TRBJ2-1, the V gene TRBV6-5; 8 nucleotides line up with TRBD2. The V segment lost 5 bases and the J segment 2 bases; nucleotides outside the gene matches: 5. CDR1 is MNHEY, CDR2 SVGAGI, per germline. The CDR3 length is 15 residues. This chain's CDR3 is CASSSGRSPYNEQFF. CDR3 DNA: TGTGCCAGCAGTAGCGGGAGAAGCCCCTACAATGAGCAGTTCTTC.

The gene calls are TRBV11-2 and TRBJ2-7, with 9 bases that match TRBD1. Per the germline V gene, CDR1 is SGHAT and CDR2 is FQNNGV. V shed 2 bases and J 3 bases; nucleotides not matched to a gene: 5. This CDR3 region has 15 residues. Here the CDR3 reads CASSLRTGVGYEQYF. CDR3 DNA sequence: TGTGCCAGCAGCTTACGGACAGGGGTTGGCTACGAGCAGTACTTC.

The V and J genes are TRBV7-2 and TRBJ2-5, with 13 bases lining up with TRBD2. J was trimmed by 6 bases and V by 5 bases; bases with no gene match: 9. CDR1 and CDR2 (germline): SGHTA, FQGNSA. The CDR3 totals 16 residues. The CDR3 nucleotides read TGTGCCAGCAGCCAACTAGCGGGAGGGCCTAGGAAGACCCAGTACTTC. Its translation: CASSQLAGGPRKTQYF.

This sequence joins TRBV19 and TRBJ2-3, with TRBD2 as a possible D gene (6 bases). Trimming took 7 bases from V and 0 from J, leaving 14 bases between them. Germline values: CDR1 LNHDA, CDR2 SQIVND (reference sequence). The CDR3 length is 15 residues. CDR3 sequence: CASTGVYSSTDTQYF. CDR3 DNA sequence: TGTGCCAGTACGGGGGTATACTCTAGCACAGATACGCAGTATTTT.

The V call is TRBV18, the J call TRBJ2-1, with 12 nucleotides matching TRBD2. The V gene's germline CDR1 is KGHSH and CDR2 LQKENI. This CDR3 is built from 18 residues. Losses at the gene ends were 2 bases for V and 3 bases for J; bases not matched to a gene: 8. Written as DNA, the CDR3 is TGTGCCAGCTCACCAGGACTAGCGGGGAACTTTGACTACAATGAGCAGTTCTTC. The encoded protein is CASSPGLAGNFDYNEQFF.

The genes are TRBV23-1 and TRBJ2-7, with D unresolved. TRBV23-1 falls under the ORF class, with uncertain function. V was trimmed by 2 bases and J by 5 bases, leaving 16 bases between them. This CDR3 region has 15 residues. The CDR3 DNA follows: TGCGCCAGCAGTCAAACCCCTATACAGTTTGACGAGCAGTACTTC. Translating it yields CASSQTPIQFDEQYF.

This sequence joins TRBV28 and TRBJ2-3; 8 bases align to TRBD1. The CDR3 has 14 amino acids. The germline gives CDR1 MDHEN, CDR2 SYDVKM. J was trimmed by 4 bases and V by 4 bases; bases with no gene match: 4. The DNA of the CDR3 is TGTGCCAGCAGTTACGACAGGGGCGCAGATACGCAGTATTTT. Translated, it gives CASSYDRGADTQYF.

This clone was detected ten times or more. The rearrangement uses TRBV6-4 and TRBJ2-3; D may be TRBD2 (6 bases). This CDR3 has 15 amino acids. Trimming pared 6 bases from V and 2 bases from J, leaving 15 bases between. From germline, CDR1 is MRHNA and CDR2 SNTAGT. The CDR3 loop is CASSDGSGDTDTQYF. CDR3 DNA sequence: TGTGCCAGCAGCGACGGGTCGGGGGACACAGATACGCAGTATTTT.